The source of this T cell receptor (beta chain) is a study of CD8 T cells in ankylosing spondylitis. This clonotype was detected many times. Its target is unknown. Study results and limitations: Disease-linked clones reportedly concentrated significantly in matched ankylosing spondylitis synovial fluid.

Generation of TCR beta libraries employed quantitative 5'-RACE incorporating molecular barcodes. TCRdb used MiXCR to reprocess the 5' RACE reads, holding one entry per CDR3 protein. The data contain fewer than 25,000 distinct CDR3 sequences, 13% of them singletons. The trim removed 2 bases at V and 6 bases at J, leaving 6 bases unmatched. This CDR3 contains 15 residues. Germline loops: CDR1 SGHTA, CDR2 FQGNSA. The rearrangement joins TRBV7-2 to TRBJ1-5, with 8 bases that match TRBD1. Sequences were obtained from blood. The clonotype comes from a male donor with ankylosing spondylitis or in good health (not recorded which). CDR3: CASSLLETGAQPQHF. CDR3 coding DNA: TGTGCCAGCAGCTTATTGGAGACAGGGGCTCAGCCCCAGCATTTT.